This T cell receptor (beta chain) is from a study of T cell repertoires in cytomegalovirus infection (dated by TCRdb to the late 2010s). About the study as a whole: Recently identified HLA-C-restricted CMV epitopes, whose presentation resists viral immunomodulation, were targeted by peptide stimulations together with well-studied HLA-B-restricted epitopes. The HLA type of each donor mattered for the analysis, because public TCR beta signatures pointed to carriage of CMV infection along with the matching HLA type. The investigation overall reported the following: The ex vivo response was dominated by HLA-C-restricted CMV-specific TCR beta clonotypes, which also provided the single most frequent clonotype in two of eight donors. In both this cohort and an independent cohort of over 350 donors, the cumulative frequency of public TCR beta family members distinguished carriers of CMV infection plus the relevant HLA type.

This clonotype has only a few counts. Which antigen it targets is not known. Base-call qualities are not available, and no considerably larger clone is one nucleotide away. CDR1 and CDR2, looked up from the germline V gene, are MNHEY and SVGAGI. The CDR3 has 15 amino acids, counting the end cysteine and phenylalanine. This entry keeps only the CDR3 DNA: 45 bases, framed from base 1. At the junction V is shortened by 7 bases and J by 6 bases; bases outside the gene matches: 6. Instrument used: Illumina HiSeq 1500. The public sequencing data were trimmed at Q25 with fastp and processed into clonotypes with MiXCR by TCRdb, which kept only in-frame beta chains. Rows matching on CDR3 protein sequence are summarized as one entry with the most common DNA and genes. This sample is represented by about 570,000 distinct CDR3 sequences; over 35% of them were singletons. The top ten clonotypes cover 48% of the sample.

The treatment or condition tag for this specimen amounts to: in vitro stimulation with specific CMV peptide epitopes to enrich CMV-specific T cells. This clonotype was obtained from a human donor in good health (CMV status not recorded). Some clones in this sample may be carry-over from other donors' samples. Recombination linked TRBV6-5 to TRBJ2-2; 12 central bases correspond to TRBD1. This material consisted of cultured PBMCs, taken from culture after CMV antigen stimulation. The nucleotide sequence is TGTGCCAGCATGTGGGGACAGGGGGCAGCCGGGGAGCTGTTTTTT. It codes for CASMWGQGAAGELFF.